This TCR beta chain was captured in a study of cytomegalovirus exposure and HLA in healthy donors. The primer mix had 60 Vbeta and 13 Jbeta primers. Clones were sequenced by immunoSEQ multiplex PCR, and TCRdb holds only the in-frame ones, with some missing. Of about 220,000 clones detected, roughly 80% appear once; the ten largest clones hold 5.4%. V gave up 4 bases and J gave up 4 bases; unmatched junction bases: 3. The CDR3 extends over 15 amino acids. Germline V gives CDR1 SGHRS, CDR2 YFSETQ. The rearrangement joins TRBV5-1 to TRBJ2-3, with 13 bases lining up with TRBD2. The sequencing input was PBMCs. The receptor was isolated from a woman in her thirties or forties in good health and CMV-seropositive. The CDR3 DNA is TGCGCCAGCAGCCCAACTAGCGGGGGGGCAGATACGCAGTATTTT. Protein: CASSPTSGGADTQYF. The full variable domain, with the rest looked up from reference TRBV5-1 and TRBJ2-3, is KAGVTQTPRYLIKTRGQQVTLSCSPISGHRSVSWYQQTPGQGLQFLFEYFSETQRNKGNFPGRFSGRQFSNSRSEMNVSTLELGDSALYLCASSPTSGGADTQYFGPGTRLTVL.